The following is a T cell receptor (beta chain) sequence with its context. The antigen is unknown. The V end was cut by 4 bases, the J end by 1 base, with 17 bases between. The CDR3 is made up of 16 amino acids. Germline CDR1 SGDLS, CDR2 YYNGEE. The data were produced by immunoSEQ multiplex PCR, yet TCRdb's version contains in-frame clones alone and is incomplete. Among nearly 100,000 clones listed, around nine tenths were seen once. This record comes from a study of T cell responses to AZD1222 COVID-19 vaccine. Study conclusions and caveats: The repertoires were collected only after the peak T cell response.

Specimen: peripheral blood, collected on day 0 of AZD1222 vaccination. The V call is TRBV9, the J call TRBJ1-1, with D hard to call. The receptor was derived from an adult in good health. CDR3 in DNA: TGTGCCAGCAGCCCGTTAAGGAGCAACTCGAACACTGAAGCTTTCTTT. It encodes CASSPLRSNSNTEAFF. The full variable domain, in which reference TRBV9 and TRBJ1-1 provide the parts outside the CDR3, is DSGVTQTPKHLITATGQRVTLRCSPRSGDLSVYWYQQSLDQGLQFLIQYYNGEERAKGNILERFSAQQFPDLHSELNLSSLELGDSALYFCASSPLRSNSNTEAFFGQGTRLTVV.